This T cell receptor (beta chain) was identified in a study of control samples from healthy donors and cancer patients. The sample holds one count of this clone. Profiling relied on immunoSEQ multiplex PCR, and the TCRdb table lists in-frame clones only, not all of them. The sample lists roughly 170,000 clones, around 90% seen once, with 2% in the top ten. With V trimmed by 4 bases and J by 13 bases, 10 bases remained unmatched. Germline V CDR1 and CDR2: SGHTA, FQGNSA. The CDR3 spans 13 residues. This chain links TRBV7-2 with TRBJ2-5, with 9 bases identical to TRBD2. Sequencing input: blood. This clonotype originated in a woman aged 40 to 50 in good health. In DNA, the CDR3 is TGTGCCAGCAGCTCCACGACCGGGACTAGCTGGTACTTC. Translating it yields CASSSTTGTSWYF.